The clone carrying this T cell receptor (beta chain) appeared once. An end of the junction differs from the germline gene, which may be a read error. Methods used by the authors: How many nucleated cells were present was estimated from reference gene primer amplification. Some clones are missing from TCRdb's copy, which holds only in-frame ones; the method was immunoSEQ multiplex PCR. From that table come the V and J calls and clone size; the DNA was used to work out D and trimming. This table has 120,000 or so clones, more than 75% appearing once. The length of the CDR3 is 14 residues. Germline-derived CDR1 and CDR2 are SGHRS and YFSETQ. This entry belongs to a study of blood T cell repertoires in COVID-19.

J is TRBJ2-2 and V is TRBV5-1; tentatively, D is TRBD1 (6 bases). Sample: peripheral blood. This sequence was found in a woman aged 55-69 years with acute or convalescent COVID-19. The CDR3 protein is CASSLGDPEGGLFF. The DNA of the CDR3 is TGCGCCAGCAGCTTGGGGGACCCCGAAGGGGGGCTGTTTTTT.